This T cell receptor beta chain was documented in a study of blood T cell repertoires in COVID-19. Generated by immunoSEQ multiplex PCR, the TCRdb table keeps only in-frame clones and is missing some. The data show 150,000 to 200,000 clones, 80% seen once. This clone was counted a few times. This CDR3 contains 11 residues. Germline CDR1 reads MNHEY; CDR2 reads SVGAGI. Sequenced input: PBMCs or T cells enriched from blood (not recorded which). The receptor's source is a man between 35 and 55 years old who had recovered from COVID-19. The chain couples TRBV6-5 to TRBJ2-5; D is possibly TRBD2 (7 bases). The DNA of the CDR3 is TGTGAAGTAAGGGGGGGAGAGACCCAGTACTTC. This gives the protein CEVRGGETQYF.